This T cell receptor (beta chain) was profiled in a study of cytomegalovirus exposure and HLA in healthy donors. This CDR3 has 17 amino acids. Trimming left V 3 bases short and J 4 bases short, with 19 bases between. From germline, CDR1 is SNHLY and CDR2 FYNNEI. Whole-study findings and limits: Rare TCR sequences predominated, though certain public TCRs were found in many donors. In a later analysis, HLA-associated beta chains showed higher expansion and lower generation probabilities than comparable chains. Being indistinguishable, some V segments were excluded, TRBV6-2 and TRBV6-3 among them.

Note on this clone: As yet, its antigen is unknown.

The PCR was carried out with 60 Vbeta primers and 13 Jbeta primers. TCRdb's copy holds only in-frame clones and misses some; the assay was immunoSEQ multiplex PCR. The data hold 150,000 to 200,000 clones, with less than 80% observed a single time. Material for sequencing was PBMCs. This receptor was obtained from a woman in her twenties or thirties in good health and CMV-seropositive. V gene TRBV2 combines with J gene TRBJ1-3; maybe TRBD1 (6 bases). This CDR3 is CASSDPAIPDRGNTIYF. In DNA, the CDR3 is TGTGCCAGCAGTGATCCCGCGATCCCTGACAGGGGAAACACCATATATTTT.